The sequence of this T cell receptor (beta chain) was determined in a study of blood T cells in healthy people across ages. Germline lookup yields CDR1 SQVTM and CDR2 ANQGSEA. V was clipped by 3 bases and J by 2 bases; unmatched bases: 8. CDR3 length equals 15 residues. Through a sample-barcoded 5' primer and a J-beta primer mix, a second PCR was run for roughly 7 to 12 cycles. TCRdb reanalysed the 5' RACE reads using MiXCR and keeps one entry per CDR3 protein. The data show 730,000 or so distinct CDR3 sequences, 40% to 45% seen once. The table lists this clonotype with many counts. Sequenced: blood. This TCR was recovered from an elderly man in good health. The chain couples TRBV29-1 to TRBJ2-3; 7 bases fit TRBD2. CDR3 DNA sequence: TGCAGCGTTGATCGCGGGGGTCTGATCACAGATACGCAGTATTTT. This codes for CSVDRGGLITDTQYF.